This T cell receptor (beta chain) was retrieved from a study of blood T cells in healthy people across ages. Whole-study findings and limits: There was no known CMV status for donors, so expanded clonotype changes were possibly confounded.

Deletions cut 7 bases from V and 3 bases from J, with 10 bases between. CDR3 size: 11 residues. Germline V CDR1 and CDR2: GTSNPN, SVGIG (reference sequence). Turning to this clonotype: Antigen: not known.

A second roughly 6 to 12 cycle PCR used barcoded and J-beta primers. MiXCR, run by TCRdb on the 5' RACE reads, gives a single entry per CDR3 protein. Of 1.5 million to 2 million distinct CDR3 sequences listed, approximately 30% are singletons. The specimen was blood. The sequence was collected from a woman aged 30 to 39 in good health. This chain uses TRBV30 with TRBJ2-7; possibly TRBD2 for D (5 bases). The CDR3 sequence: CAFREGYEQYF. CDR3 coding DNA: TGTGCCTTCCGTGAGGGCTACGAGCAGTACTTC.